The rows below give T cell receptor beta chains drawn from one sample of a study of T cell responses to AZD1222 COVID-19 vaccine. Sequencing was performed with immunoSEQ multiplex PCR; in TCRdb, only in-frame clones are kept and a portion is missing. The table records about 150,000 clones, 85% to 95% of them present only once. The sample in question was peripheral blood, obtained 28 days after the second AZD1222 dose. These receptor sequences come from an adult who received the AZD1222 COVID-19 vaccine. Both conserved end residues are part of each CDR3. The order of the fields is clone size, J gene, V gene, D gene, CDR3 protein, CDR3 DNA. D genes are given only for firm matches. Expanded clones are given a class, and other clones once, few, many or no size at all.

clone size: -; J gene: TRBJ2-1; V gene: TRBV24-1; D gene: -; CDR3 protein: CATSDLTTYNEQFF; CDR3 DNA: TGTGCCACCAGTGACCTGACAACCTACAATGAGCAGTTCTTC
clone size: -; J gene: TRBJ2-1; V gene: TRBV7-2; D gene: TRBD1; CDR3 protein: CASSLGQGRDEQFF; CDR3 DNA: TGTGCCAGCAGCCTTGGACAGGGACGTGATGAGCAGTTCTTC
clone size: -; J gene: TRBJ1-1; V gene: TRBV3-1/TRBV3-2; D gene: -; CDR3 protein: CASSRNTEAFF; CDR3 DNA: TGTGCCAGCAGCCGGAACACTGAAGCTTTCTTT
clone size: -; J gene: TRBJ1-1; V gene: TRBV18; D gene: TRBD1; CDR3 protein: CASSPSGTVNTEAFF; CDR3 DNA: TGTGCCAGCTCACCATCCGGGACAGTGAACACTGAAGCTTTCTTT
clone size: -; J gene: TRBJ2-1; V gene: TRBV9; D gene: -; CDR3 protein: CASSSPGRLEQFF; CDR3 DNA: TGTGCCAGCAGCTCCCCCGGAAGGTTAGAGCAGTTCTTC
clone size: -; J gene: TRBJ2-4; V gene: TRBV5-1; D gene: -; CDR3 protein: CASSPRGEGVAKNIQYF; CDR3 DNA: TGCGCCAGCAGCCCGAGGGGGGAAGGGGTAGCCAAAAACATTCAGTACTTC
clone size: -; J gene: TRBJ2-7; V gene: TRBV12-3/TRBV12-4; D gene: -; CDR3 protein: CASSPGYEQYF; CDR3 DNA: TGTGCCAGCAGCCCCGGCTACGAGCAGTACTTC
clone size: -; J gene: TRBJ1-2; V gene: TRBV5-5; D gene: -; CDR3 protein: CASSFRIQSPSMRGYTF; CDR3 DNA: TGTGCCAGCAGCTTCCGGATACAGTCTCCATCTATGAGGGGCTACACCTTC
clone size: -; J gene: TRBJ1-6; V gene: TRBV27; D gene: -; CDR3 protein: CASSSGFGGRASPLHF; CDR3 DNA: TGTGCCAGCAGTTCAGGGTTCGGAGGCAGGGCTTCACCCCTCCACTTT
clone size: few; J gene: TRBJ2-5; V gene: TRBV6-2/TRBV6-3; D gene: -; CDR3 protein: CASSSSLSVPLWETQYF; CDR3 DNA: TGTGCCAGCAGTTCGTCACTCTCGGTACCCTTGTGGGAGACCCAGTACTTC